This T cell receptor beta chain was sequenced during a study of early stage breast cancer tumors. Background on the study: ER+/PR+/HER2- status applied to about 70% of the 16 invasive breast tumors. The study, taken as a whole, reports: Most shared enriched TCRB sequences were commonly generated ones.

Generated by immunoSEQ multiplex PCR, the TCRdb table keeps only in-frame clones and is missing some. The sample consists of 50,000 to 65,000 clones, over 60% of them appearing once. As concerns this clone: Its antigen is unidentified.

Germline V lookup: CDR1 LGHNA, CDR2 YNFKEQ. CDR3 length equals 15 residues. Deletions cut 0 bases from V and 10 bases from J, with 16 bases between. Sequenced input: blood. The source of this sequence is a person aged 30 to 40 with breast cancer. The V gene is TRBV4-2, the J gene TRBJ2-1; D is uncertain. CDR3 DNA sequence: TGTGCCAGCAGCCAAGAGCCGGGTAGGAGTCTGGAGCAGTTCTTC. Protein: CASSQEPGRSLEQFF.